Listed here is a single TCR beta chain. These data belong to a study of OX40 agonist ivuxolimab in advanced cancers. Study summary: Across the patients, intravenous ivuxolimab was delivered every 2 weeks at 0.01 to 10 mg/kg. Age averaged approximately 60 years (range roughly 20 to 90), and 82.7% were male.

Repertoires were generated with immunoSEQ multiplex PCR, while TCRdb's copy carries only in-frame clones and drops some. The repertoire holds about 77,000 clones, roughly 92% seen once, with roughly 4.9% in the top ten. V was clipped by 1 base and J by 2 bases, with 13 bases between them. The CDR3 is made up of 16 amino acids. The germline gives CDR1 SGHTA, CDR2 FQGTGA. The sample was CD4+ or CD8+ T cells sorted from blood, taken in a trial of the OX40 agonist ivuxolimab. V and J are TRBV7-3 and TRBJ2-3, with D unclear. The receptor's source is an adult with an advanced solid tumor such as melanoma, head and neck, liver or kidney cancer. CDR3 DNA: TGTGCCAGCAGCTTAAGTTCGGGCCTAATCACAGATACGCAGTATTTT. Amino acids: CASSLSSGLITDTQYF.